This note documents a single T cell receptor (beta chain) sequence. CDR3 length: 12 residues. Germline V gene data show CDR1 as SGHNT and CDR2 as YYREEE (reference sequence). The V and J ends lost 5 bases and 6 bases respectively, with 8 bases between them. This entry comes from a study of control samples from healthy donors and cancer patients. The protocol was immunoSEQ multiplex PCR, while the TCRdb copy is restricted to in-frame clones and leaves out a portion. Of some 99,000 clones listed, roughly 91% were seen once; the top ten hold 15% to 20%. Sequencing was carried out using blood. The origin of this receptor is a woman aged 45-59 years in good health. The chain couples TRBV5-4 to TRBJ2-2; D not certain. For the CDR3, the DNA is TGTGCCAGCAGTTCTGGAGCCGGGGAGCTGTTTTTT. This translates into CASSSGAGELFF.